Below, 11 T cell receptor beta chains from the same sample are listed, as sequenced in a study of cytomegalovirus exposure and HLA in healthy donors. 13 Jbeta primers and 60 Vbeta primers were used for the PCR. This table comes from immunoSEQ multiplex PCR, and its TCRdb copy is limited to in-frame clones, with some not included. This table holds roughly 200,000 clones, 70% to 90% found once. Sequences were obtained from PBMCs. These receptors were obtained from a woman in her twenties or thirties in good health and CMV-seronegative.

The chain uses TRBV10-3 and TRBJ1-3; the D is unclear. The CDR3 has 12 residues. Trimming removed 2 bases from V and 8 bases from J, with 7 bases in between. The V gene's germline CDR1 is ENHRY and CDR2 SYGVKD. CDR3 nucleotide sequence: TGTGCCATCAGTGAGAGGGAGGACACCATATATTTT. Encoded protein: CAISEREDTIYF.

J is TRBJ2-3 and V is TRBV4-2; no clear D. Trimming took off 4 bases at V and 5 bases at J, with 10 bases between the two ends. From germline, CDR1 is LGHNA and CDR2 YNFKEQ. The CDR3 runs 13 residues. The CDR3 loop is CASSPRIGDTQYF. In DNA, the CDR3 is TGTGCCAGCAGCCCGCGAATTGGAGATACGCAGTATTTT.

This clone was observed a handful of times. The genes are TRBV13 and TRBJ2-5; D remains ambiguous. The end of the DNA fits TRBJ2-7 better, so the J call may be wrong. The CDR3 contains 13 residues. CDR1 is PRHDT and CDR2 is FYEKMQ in the germline V gene (reference sequence). The CDR3 sequence is CASSLSMVSEQYF. In nucleotides, the CDR3 is TGTGCCAGCAGCTTATCGATGGTCTCCGAGCAGTACTTC.

The V and J genes are TRBV14 and TRBJ2-1; D may be TRBD2 (6 bases). The CDR3 length is 15 residues. Per germline, CDR1 SGHDN and CDR2 FVKESK. Trimming cost V 1 base and J 7 bases, with 14 bases left between them. CDR3 sequence (DNA): TGTGCCAGCAGCCAAGTCGGGAGAAGTGGAAATGAGCAGTTCTTC. Translated: CASSQVGRSGNEQFF.

The chain employs TRBV6-1 and TRBJ1-1; 8 positions agree with TRBD1. V was pared by 6 bases and J by 0 bases, with 3 bases of the junction left unmatched. The CDR3 covers 14 residues. Per the germline V gene, CDR1 is MNHNS and CDR2 is SASEGT. CDR3 amino acids: CASSDRGLNTEAFF. CDR3 bases: TGTGCCAGCAGCGACAGGGGTTTGAACACTGAAGCTTTCTTT.

J is TRBJ2-6 and V is TRBV28, with D possibly matching TRBD1 (6 bases). The ends were cut back, 4 bases at V and 0 bases at J, with 10 bases in the middle. The CDR3 runs 16 residues. Germline CDR1 MDHEN, CDR2 SYDVKM. This CDR3 reads CASSSPGVSGANVLTF. The DNA for the CDR3 is TGTGCCAGCAGTTCCCCAGGGGTCTCTGGGGCCAACGTCCTGACTTTC.

This chain links TRBV29-1 with TRBJ2-1; the D gene is possibly TRBD1 (5 bases). Trimming pared 4 bases from V and 0 bases from J, leaving 7 bases between. Germline-derived CDR1 and CDR2 are SQVTM and ANQGSEA. The CDR3 length is 13 residues. This CDR3 is CSVGQLSYNEQFF. DNA for the CDR3: TGCAGCGTTGGACAGCTCTCCTACAATGAGCAGTTCTTC.

The V call is TRBV5-1, the J call TRBJ2-5, with 12 nucleotides matching TRBD2. V lost 3 bases, J lost 5 bases, and 5 bases stayed unmatched. The length of the CDR3 is 15 residues. Per germline, CDR1 SGHRS and CDR2 YFSETQ. CDR3 sequence: CASSSLAGGMETQYF. The CDR3 region has the DNA TGCGCCAGCAGCTCCCTAGCGGGAGGGATGGAGACCCAGTACTTC.

This clone was seen a handful of times. V usage is TRBV6-1 and J usage is TRBJ2-1, with 14 nucleotides matching TRBD2. V lost 1 base to trimming and J lost 5 bases; unmatched junction nucleotides: 4. CDR3 length equals 17 residues. CDR1 MNHNS and CDR2 SASEGT come from the germline V gene. CDR3 DNA sequence: TGTGCCAGCAGTGAAGGACTAGCGGGGGGGTGGGACAATGAGCAGTTCTTC. This translates into CASSEGLAGGWDNEQFF.

The rearrangement uses TRBV7-6 and TRBJ2-7, with TRBD2 matching over 9 bases. V lost 0 bases, J lost 5 bases, and 11 bases stayed unmatched. The CDR3 contains 17 residues. The V gene's germline CDR1 is SGHVS and CDR2 FNYEAQ. CDR3 protein: CASSLAGRAGGNNEQYF. The CDR3 coding sequence is TGTGCCAGCAGCTTAGCGGGAAGAGCGGGGGGCAACAACGAGCAGTACTTC.

The chain uses TRBV10-3 and TRBJ2-7, with TRBD1 matching 7 bases. Losses at the gene ends were 5 bases for V and 9 bases for J; bases not matched to a gene: 19. The CDR3 spans 16 residues. The V gene's germline CDR1 is ENHRY and CDR2 SYGVKD. CDR3 amino acids: CAISWGDRESSLGQYF. Written as DNA, the CDR3 is TGTGCCATCAGTTGGGGAGACAGGGAGAGTAGCCTAGGGCAGTACTTC.